One TCR beta chain is described in this entry. No antigen is known for it. Base qualities were left out, and no much larger clone turns up one base away. Library creation used the immunoSEQ multiplex PCR assay. Adaptive Biotechnologies carried out high-throughput TCR-beta CDR3 sequencing of genomic DNA for most patients. The authors' pipeline ran thus. Adaptive's ImmunoSEQ software supplied the TCR sequencing data for 18 patients, while MiXCR and VDJtools were used to process a few other patients. CDR3 nucleotide sequences shared by donor and recipient were removed because the origin of these sequences could not be assigned. Alloreactive clones required at least 2-fold expansion over unstimulated cells and minimum CFSE-low frequency of 0.002% (template counts) or 0.001% (read counts). A clone was considered mappable if detected in the sequenced pre-transplant spleen, lymph node, or MLR CFSE-low populations of the donor or recipient. The cumulative frequency of alloreactive clones was calculated as a percentage of all sequences, weighted by copy number. As stored in TCRdb, this immuneACCESS dataset retains in-frame rearrangements with V and J assigned. A fraction of the clones does not appear; measured against another copy, unresolved V genes explain less than half of the discrepancy, and the remainder lacks a known reason. The V and J calls and the clone size are those of that table, but D and trimming were determined from the DNA. This sample is represented by 12,000 or so clones; over 70% of them were singletons. In total, the top ten clones hold 4% to 4.5% of the sample.

This sample stems from a study of graft-versus-host responses after intestinal transplantation (dated by TCRdb to the early 2020s). For the wider study: The transplants that recipients received were multivisceral, liver-intestinal, or isolated intestinal. Anti-thymocyte globulin induction was given to all recipients, followed by maintenance tacrolimus and steroids for around three years. Graft-versus-host and host-versus-graft alloreactive T cell clones were tracked in the graft, circulation and bone marrow after intestinal transplantation using bulk TCR-beta CDR3 sequencing. To identify alloreactive clones, pre-transplant mixed lymphocyte reaction products were sequenced and then compared with unstimulated pre-transplant donor and recipient T cells. A cohort of some 24 intestinal transplant recipients, including one retransplant, was enrolled, and 3 patients lacking pretransplant specimens were excluded. Donor T cell macrochimerism was defined as a peak of at least 4% donor T cells among recipient peripheral blood mononuclear cells. Rather than being sequenced by the commercial service, samples from three later patients were sequenced in-house on an Illumina MiSeq and processed with MiXCR.

Intraepithelial and lamina propria lymphocytes were isolated from graft specimens using dithiothreitol, EDTA incubations and collagenase D digestion. Bulk TCR-beta sequencing was performed on serial intestinal graft biopsy specimens collected as late as 600 days after transplant. General conclusions and limits of the study: Conclusions were limited by the relatively low number and heterogeneity of intestinal transplant patients. Early after transplant, peak levels of circulating GvH clones were found to be associated with declines in HvG clones. In the allografts of patients with donor T cell macrochimerism, GvH to HvG T cell clonal ratios were high. GvH clones were found in recipient bone marrow, and some of the GvH clones appeared earlier in ileal mucosa or blood, which is consistent with an intestinal mucosal origin.

The cysteine opens and the phenylalanine closes a CDR3 of 16 amino acids. Only the CDR3 part of the read is kept: 48 bases, read in frame from the first base. The V and J ends are trimmed by 7 bases and 6 bases, leaving 22 bases between them. Via the germline V gene (reference sequence), CDR1 is LNHDA and CDR2 SQIVND. This clonotype was obtained from a human patient who received an intestinal transplant, so some T cells may come from the graft donor. The chain is assembled from TRBV19 and TRBJ1-5, with TRBD1 tentatively as D gene (5 bases match). Sample: ileum tissue, taken roughly 4.5 months after intestinal transplantation. The CDR3 is CASMTARFRSSQPQHF. The nucleotide sequence reads as follows: TGTGCCAGTATGACAGCGAGATTTCGTTCAAGTCAGCCCCAGCATTTT.